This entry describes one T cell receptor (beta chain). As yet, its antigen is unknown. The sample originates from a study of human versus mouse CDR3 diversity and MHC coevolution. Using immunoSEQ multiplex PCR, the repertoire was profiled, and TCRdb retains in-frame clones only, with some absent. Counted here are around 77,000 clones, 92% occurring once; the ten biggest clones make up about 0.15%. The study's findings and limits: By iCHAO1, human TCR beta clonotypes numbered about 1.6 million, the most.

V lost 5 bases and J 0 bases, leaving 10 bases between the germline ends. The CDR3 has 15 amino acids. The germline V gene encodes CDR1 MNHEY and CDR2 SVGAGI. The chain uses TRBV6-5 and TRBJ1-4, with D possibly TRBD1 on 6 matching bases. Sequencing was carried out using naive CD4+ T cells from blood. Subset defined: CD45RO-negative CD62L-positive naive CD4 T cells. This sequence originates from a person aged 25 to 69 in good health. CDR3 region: CASSGHRATNEKLFF. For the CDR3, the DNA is TGTGCCAGCAGTGGCCACAGGGCAACTAATGAAAAACTGTTTTTT.